A single sample gave rise to the 23 T cell receptor beta chains below, sequenced in a study of shared clonotypes between healthy human individuals. TCRdb's copy holds only in-frame clones and misses some; the assay was immunoSEQ multiplex PCR. The sample contains 2 million to 2.5 million clones, 85% to 95% of which appear only once. The sequenced material came from naive CD4+ T cells sorted from blood. The sample's subset: CD45RA+ positively selected. The receptor source for this set is a man between 18 and 35 years old in good health.

The V gene is TRBV20-1, the J gene TRBJ2-3; TRBD2 might be the D (5 bases). The CDR3 is made up of 11 amino acids. CDR1 is DFQATT and CDR2 is SNEGSKA in the germline V gene (reference sequence). Trimming took off 5 bases at V and 8 bases at J, with 11 bases between the two ends. CDR3 in DNA: TGCAGTGCTGGCCCCGAGGGTACGCAGTATTTT. As protein: CSAGPEGTQYF.

This clone was picked up one time. The chain has TRBV6-5 and TRBJ2-3; D unclear. The CDR3 contains 14 residues. V was pared by 5 bases and J by 2 bases, with 11 bases between. CDR1 is MNHEY and CDR2 is SVGAGI in the germline V gene. CDR3 loop: CASSPTINTDTQYF. For the CDR3, the DNA is TGTGCCAGCAGTCCGACCATAAACACAGATACGCAGTATTTT.

In its sample, this clone was seen a few times. This rearrangement joins TRBV28 to TRBJ1-2; D uncertain. The CDR3 covers 12 residues. Per germline, CDR1 MDHEN and CDR2 SYDVKM. Trimming cost V 2 bases and J 8 bases, with 9 bases left between them. The CDR3 sequence: CASSLRPGGYTF. The CDR3 DNA reads as TGTGCCAGCAGTTTACGGCCAGGAGGCTACACCTTC.

The CDR3 DNA is TGCGCCAGCAGTGACCCAGGGCGTGAAGCTTTCTTT. Protein sequence: CASSDPGREAFF. V gene TRBV10-1 combines with J gene TRBJ1-1; D is perhaps TRBD1 (5 bases). The CDR3 loop spans 12 amino acids. Germline lookup yields CDR1 WNHNN and CDR2 SYGVQD (reference sequence). V gave up 3 bases and J gave up 7 bases, with 9 bases separating them.

V is TRBV30 and J is TRBJ2-5, with 9 bases aligning to TRBD2. The V gene's germline CDR1 is GTSNPN and CDR2 SVGIG (reference sequence). This CDR3 spans 19 amino acids. Germline trimming cut 1 base from V and 5 bases from J; bases unmatched to any gene: 20. In DNA form, the CDR3 reads TGTGCCTGGAGTGGCCTGGGAGTTGCAGCGGGAGGCGGGGGGGAGACCCAGTACTTC. This sequence encodes CAWSGLGVAAGGGGETQYF. Combining the CDR3 with reference TRBV30 and TRBJ2-5 gives the whole variable domain SQTIHQWPATLVQPVGSPLSLECTVEGTSNPNLYWYRQAAGRGLQLLFYSVGIGQISSEVPQNLSASRPQDRQFILSSKKLLLSDSGFYLCAWSGLGVAAGGGGETQYFGPGTRLLVL.

J is TRBJ2-7 and V is TRBV4-1; weak D call: TRBD2 (7 bases). V lost 0 bases to trimming and J lost 2 bases, with 20 bases between them. Germline CDR1 MGHRA, CDR2 YSYEKL. This CDR3 has 18 residues. The CDR3 spells CASSQDPWGASGTYEQYF. CDR3 sequence (DNA): TGCGCCAGCAGCCAAGATCCTTGGGGGGCGAGCGGGACCTACGAGCAGTACTTC.

This rearrangement joins TRBV5-5 to TRBJ2-7; TRBD2 might be the D (6 bases). This CDR3 spans 15 amino acids. In germline, CDR1 is SGHKS, CDR2 YYEKEE (reference sequence). V shed 4 bases and J shed 1 base, with 15 bases lying between them. The CDR3 is CASSPSLGGSYEQYF. The CDR3 nucleotides read TGTGCCAGCAGCCCCTCCCTCGGGGGATCCTACGAGCAGTACTTC.

This chain connects TRBV9 to TRBJ1-1; D gene ambiguous. The ends were cut back, 4 bases at V and 4 bases at J, with 23 bases in the middle. This CDR3 is 17 amino acids long. CDR1 SGDLS and CDR2 YYNGEE come from the germline V gene. The CDR3 protein is CASSPGGVALGSTEAFF. The CDR3 DNA sequence: TGTGCCAGCAGCCCGGGTGGGGTGGCCCTCGGTAGCACTGAAGCTTTCTTT.

This chain connects TRBV27 to TRBJ2-7; tentatively, D is TRBD1 or TRBD2 (7 bases each). The length of the CDR3 is 15 residues. With 4 bases removed from V and 2 bases from J, the gap between germline ends came to 15 bases. Germline-derived CDR1 and CDR2 are MNHEY and SMNVEV (reference sequence). CDR3 bases: TGTGCCAGCAGTTCCGGCGGGGGACAGACCTACGAGCAGTACTTC. Protein: CASSSGGGQTYEQYF.

Turning to this clone: This specimen includes other DNA sequences encoding the same CDR3. The chain uses TRBV29-1 and TRBJ1-2, with 11 nucleotides matching TRBD1. Looked up from germline, CDR1 is SQVTM and CDR2 is ANQGSEA. V shed 6 bases, J shed 3 bases, and the junction held 3 bases outside the gene matches. CDR3 length: 13 amino acids. CDR3: CSVGTGGDYGYTF. The DNA for the CDR3 is TGCAGCGTCGGGACAGGGGGGGACTATGGCTACACCTTC.

The V and J genes are TRBV20-1 and TRBJ1-2, with D hard to call. CDR3 size: 11 residues. Deletions cut 7 bases from V and 3 bases from J, with 9 bases between. Germline values: CDR1 DFQATT, CDR2 SNEGSKA (reference sequence). CDR3 amino acids: CSVEGYYGYTF. The CDR3 bases are TGCAGTGTAGAGGGCTACTATGGCTACACCTTC.

This chain joins TRBV28 and TRBJ2-7; a possible D gene is TRBD2 (6 bases). V lost 9 bases and J lost 2, with 17 bases in between. CDR1 and CDR2 (germline): MDHEN, SYDVKM. This CDR3 has 14 residues. The CDR3 DNA reads as TGTGCCAGTCTCCGGGGCGGGGATCCCTACGAGCAGTACTTC. Translated, it gives CASLRGGDPYEQYF.

This clone was recorded once. The chain couples TRBV5-1 to TRBJ1-4; 8 bases map to TRBD1. The junction had 11 bases not matched to a gene; V was cut back by 5 bases and J by 5 bases. Germline CDR1 is SGHRS and CDR2 is YFSETQ. The CDR3 is made up of 16 amino acids. The CDR3 region has the DNA TGCGCCAGCAGAGGGCAGGGGGCGAAGGGGAATGAAAAACTGTTTTTT. It yields the protein CASRGQGAKGNEKLFF.

V gene TRBV25-1 combines with J gene TRBJ1-1; perhaps TRBD1 as D (6 bases). The CDR3 contains 15 residues. The germline V and J ends were trimmed by 9 bases and 2 bases, with 19 bases remaining between them. CDR1 MGHDK and CDR2 SYGVNS come from the germline V gene. The CDR3 DNA follows: TGTGCCAGTCAAAGGAGGGGAGGGGGAAACACTGAAGCTTTCTTT. Translating gives CASQRRGGGNTEAFF. The full variable domain, rest sourced from reference TRBV25-1 and TRBJ1-1, is EADIYQTPRYLVIGTGKKITLECSQTMGHDKMYWYQQDPGMELHLIHYSYGVNSTEKGDLSSESTVSRIRTEHFPLTLESARPSHTSQYLCASQRRGGGNTEAFFGQGTRLTVV.

This clone was counted a single time. The chain links TRBV6-5 to TRBJ2-2, with D possibly TRBD2 on 5 matching bases. Germline CDR1 and CDR2: MNHEY and SVGAGI. This CDR3 has 15 residues. Trimming stripped 0 bases from V and 4 bases from J, with 9 bases between. This CDR3 is CASSYSGVGTGELFF. As DNA, the CDR3 is TGTGCCAGCAGTTACTCGGGAGTAGGCACCGGGGAGCTGTTTTTT.

The chain links TRBV10-3 to TRBJ2-1; the match to TRBD2 covers 9 bases. The length of the CDR3 is 16 residues. Germline lookup yields CDR1 ENHRY and CDR2 SYGVKD. J lost 6 bases, V lost 0 bases, and 6 bases had no gene match. The CDR3 loop is CAISESPAGGPNEQFF. The CDR3 DNA sequence: TGTGCCATCAGTGAGTCTCCAGCGGGGGGCCCCAATGAGCAGTTCTTC.

V is TRBV11-2 and J is TRBJ1-5; D is possibly TRBD1 (6 bases). The germline V and J ends were trimmed by 5 bases and 0 bases, with 11 bases remaining between them. Germline assignment: CDR1 SGHAT and CDR2 FQNNGV. This CDR3 is 15 amino acids long. CDR3 DNA: TGTGCCAGCAGCCAGACAGGATTTAGCAATCAGCCCCAGCATTTT. This encodes CASSQTGFSNQPQHF.

The chain joins TRBV15 to TRBJ1-4; 7 positions match TRBD1. Germline CDR1 LNHNV, CDR2 YYDKDF (reference sequence). V shed 4 bases and J 4 bases; nucleotides not matched to a gene: 6. The CDR3 runs to 15 residues. The CDR3, as DNA: TGTGCCACCAGCAAAAGACAGGGTCTTAATGAAAAACTGTTTTTT. Translated, it gives CATSKRQGLNEKLFF.

The chain carries TRBV14 and TRBJ2-3, with TRBD2 as a possible D gene (5 bases). V dropped 3 bases and J dropped 10 bases, with 14 bases sitting between them. Germline V gene data show CDR1 as SGHDN and CDR2 as FVKESK. The CDR3 contains 13 residues. CDR3 in DNA: TGTGCCAGCAGCCAGGCCGGACTCGTAGCGCAGTATTTT. Its translation: CASSQAGLVAQYF.

The chain employs TRBV6-5 and TRBJ2-5; no firm D call. CDR1 is MNHEY, CDR2 SVGAGI, per germline. V was pared by 4 bases and J by 9 bases, with 15 bases between. This CDR3 region has 13 residues. CDR3 residues: CASSWGASGAQYF. CDR3 DNA sequence: TGTGCCAGCAGTTGGGGTGCGAGTGGCGCCCAGTACTTC.

In this sample, this clone turned up once. The rearrangement joins TRBV4-2 to TRBJ1-6; D might be TRBD1 (6 bases). CDR1 LGHNA and CDR2 YNFKEQ come from the germline V gene. V dropped 2 bases and J dropped 5 bases, with 16 bases sitting between them. This CDR3 spans 17 amino acids. This chain's CDR3 is CASSQPGHSENNSPLHF. The CDR3 DNA reads TGTGCCAGCAGCCAACCGGGACATTCTGAGAATAATTCACCCCTCCACTTT.

The J gene is TRBJ1-2, the V gene TRBV5-4; 9 bases agree with TRBD1. The length of the CDR3 is 15 residues. The junction had 7 bases not matched to a gene; V was cut back by 2 bases and J by 5 bases. The V gene's germline CDR1 is SGHNT and CDR2 YYREEE (reference sequence). CDR3 nucleotide sequence: TGTGCCAGCAGCTTAAGGGACAGGGCGTTGTATGGCTACACCTTC. Translated: CASSLRDRALYGYTF.

The rearrangement links TRBV5-1 to TRBJ2-7, with TRBD2 matching 9 bases. This CDR3 has 18 amino acids. With 4 bases clipped from V and 2 bases from J, the junction kept 16 bases outside the gene matches. Per the germline V gene, CDR1 is SGHRS and CDR2 is YFSETQ. The CDR3 sequence: CASSMQPVQTSGPYEQYF. The CDR3 DNA is TGCGCCAGCAGCATGCAACCCGTACAGACTAGCGGCCCCTACGAGCAGTACTTC.